These 17 T cell receptor beta chains share one sample of origin, sequenced in a study of blood T cell repertoires in COVID-19. The assay was immunoSEQ multiplex PCR, and TCRdb's table has in-frame clones only and misses some. In the table there are about 300,000 clones, 84% of which are singletons. Sample: peripheral blood. Receptors originate from a human donor with COVID-19, enrolled during active disease. The donor label of this sample is uncertain.

The gene calls are TRBV5-1 and TRBJ2-7; TRBD1 is a possible D gene (5 bases). The CDR3 runs to 12 residues. Trimming removed 6 bases at V and 2 bases at J, with 9 bases between. Germline V gene data show CDR1 as SGHRS and CDR2 as YFSETQ. CDR3 protein: CASKTDAYEQYF. The CDR3 DNA is TGCGCCAGCAAGACAGATGCCTACGAGCAGTACTTC.

The chain has TRBV19 and TRBJ1-4; D is undetermined. The germline V and J ends were trimmed by 7 bases and 8 bases, with 17 bases remaining between them. This CDR3 contains 14 residues. Germline loops: CDR1 LNHDA, CDR2 SQIVND (reference sequence). The CDR3 sequence is CASTAGRAEEKLFF. The CDR3 nucleotides read TGTGCCAGTACCGCGGGGAGGGCCGAAGAAAAACTGTTTTTT.

A single count supports this clone. The chain links TRBV4-1 to TRBJ1-5, with a possible D match to TRBD1 (6 bases). The germline V gene encodes CDR1 MGHRA and CDR2 YSYEKL. Trimming removed 6 bases from V and 8 bases from J, with 17 bases in between. This CDR3 contains 14 residues. CDR3 bases: TGCGCCAGCAGTTTCGACAGGTCACTCAAGCCCCAGCATTTT. This sequence encodes CASSFDRSLKPQHF.

Only one count was recorded for this clone. V gene TRBV3-1 (or the pseudogene TRBV3-2) combines with J gene TRBJ2-7; maybe TRBD2 (6 bases). This CDR3 is 15 amino acids long. Germline CDR1 reads LGHDT; CDR2 reads YNNKEL (reference sequence). The V end was cut by 11 bases, the J end by 3 bases, with 23 bases between. The CDR3 DNA is TGTGCCTCCACAGCCGGGGGAGGAGACGGCTACGAGCAGTACTTC. Protein product: CASTAGGGDGYEQYF.

This chain uses TRBV2 with TRBJ1-1; the D gene is possibly TRBD1 (5 bases). The ends were cut back, 7 bases at V and 1 base at J, with 7 bases in the middle. This CDR3 has 12 amino acids. Looked up from germline, CDR1 is SNHLY and CDR2 is FYNNEI. The chain's CDR3 is CASTDRNTEAFF. CDR3 DNA: TGTGCCAGCACCGACAGGAACACTGAAGCTTTCTTT.

This clone is a singleton in its sample. V is TRBV2 and J is TRBJ1-6; TRBD1 agrees at 8 bases. V shed 7 bases, J shed 7 bases, and the junction held 12 bases outside the gene matches. The CDR3 contains 16 residues. Germline V gives CDR1 SNHLY, CDR2 FYNNEI. The CDR3 DNA reads TGTGCCAGCACCCCCCTACGGGCAGGGGGCAATTCACCCCTCCACTTT. This sequence encodes CASTPLRAGGNSPLHF. The full variable domain, rest sourced from reference TRBV2 and TRBJ1-6, is EPEVTQTPSHQVTQMGQEVILRCVPISNHLYFYWYRQILGQKVEFLVSFYNNEISEKSEIFDDQFSVERPDGSNFTLKIRSTKLEDSAMYFCASTPLRAGGNSPLHFGNGTRLTVT.

For the CDR3, the DNA is TGTGCCAGCAGGGTGGGATTGACAGGAGGCACCGGGGAGCTGTTTTTT. It is translated as CASRVGLTGGTGELFF. The chain combines TRBV2 with TRBJ2-2; perhaps TRBD1 as D (6 bases). CDR1 and CDR2 from the germline V gene are SNHLY and FYNNEI. Trimming shortened V by 6 bases and J by 4 bases, and 18 bases separated the two germline ends. The CDR3 runs to 16 residues.

The J gene is TRBJ1-1, the V gene TRBV5-1, with TRBD1 identical over 8 bases. Losses at the gene ends were 4 bases for V and 4 bases for J; bases not matched to a gene: 6. The CDR3 consists of 14 residues. The germline V gene encodes CDR1 SGHRS and CDR2 YFSETQ. The CDR3 coding sequence is TGCGCCAGCAGCCCAGGGGGCGCGAGCACTGAAGCTTTCTTT. It codes for CASSPGGASTEAFF.

V and J are TRBV18 and TRBJ1-1; TRBD1 aligns across 7 bases. The CDR3 sequence is 15 residues long. V lost 3 bases and J lost 8; bases outside the gene matches: 12. Germline CDR1 and CDR2: KGHSH and LQKENI. The CDR3 loop reads CASSPLSPGTAEAFF. CDR3 DNA sequence: TGTGCCAGCTCACCCCTAAGCCCCGGGACAGCCGAAGCTTTCTTT.

On this clone: One end of the junction does not line up with germline, which may come from a read error. This sequence joins TRBV7-7 and TRBJ2-2; 7 nucleotides agree with TRBD1. The CDR3 is 14 amino acids. The germline CDR1 and CDR2 sequences are SSHAT and FNYEAQ (reference sequence). CDR3 DNA sequence: TGTGCTAGCAGCTTCAACAGGGGCACCGGGGAGCTGTTTTTT. Encoded protein: CASSFNRGTGELFF.

The chain employs TRBV6-2 or TRBV6-3 and TRBJ2-7, with 7 bases matching TRBD1. The ends lost 2 bases at V and 1 base at J; junction bases unmatched: 2. CDR1 and CDR2 from the germline V gene are MNHEY and SVGEGT. The CDR3 consists of 14 residues. CDR3 DNA: TGTGCCAGCAGTTACGAACAGGGGTCCTACGAGCAGTACTTC. Its translation: CASSYEQGSYEQYF.

This clone was observed a few times. The chain couples TRBV7-2 to TRBJ1-2, with 8 bases fitting TRBD1. Germline V CDR1 and CDR2: SGHTA, FQGNSA. The CDR3 loop spans 14 amino acids. The J segment lost 5 bases and the V segment lost 5 bases, leaving 7 bases of the junction unmatched. As DNA, the CDR3 is TGTGCCAGCAGCGAGGGGACAGGATTATATGGCTACACCTTC. Translating gives CASSEGTGLYGYTF.

There are a few counts of this clone. V usage is TRBV7-9 and J usage is TRBJ1-2, with 9 bases aligning to TRBD1. Germline assignment: CDR1 SEHNR and CDR2 FQNEAQ (reference sequence). The V and J ends lost 5 bases and 9 bases, in that order; junction bases with no gene match: 7. CDR3 length: 13 amino acids. The CDR3 region has the DNA TGTGCCAGCAGCGCGGGACAGGGTGGGAGCTACACCTTC. Translation gives CASSAGQGGSYTF.

The chain employs TRBV18 and TRBJ1-5; possible D gene TRBD1, 5 bases. Trimming pared 5 bases from V and 7 bases from J, leaving 12 bases between. The CDR3 sequence is 13 residues long. From germline, CDR1 is KGHSH and CDR2 LQKENI. The CDR3 nucleotides read TGTGCCAGCTCAACGGGGAGGGGACAGCCCCAGCATTTT. This translates into CASSTGRGQPQHF.

J is TRBJ1-2 and V is TRBV6-1; 9 bases fit TRBD1. Trimming at V came to 0 bases and at J to 5 bases, leaving 4 bases not matched to a gene. The CDR3 covers 15 residues. Germline CDR1 is MNHNS and CDR2 is SASEGT. The CDR3 reads CASSEASGQGYGYTF. For the CDR3, the DNA is TGTGCCAGCAGTGAAGCATCCGGACAGGGGTATGGCTACACCTTC.

This clone was seen more than once but under ten times. The chain recombines TRBV9 with TRBJ1-4; TRBD1 aligns across 8 bases. The V and J ends lost 0 bases and 4 bases, in that order; junction bases with no gene match: 5. The germline CDR1 and CDR2 sequences are SGDLS and YYNGEE. This CDR3 spans 16 amino acids. For the CDR3, the DNA is TGTGCCAGCAGCGTAGCCTACGGACAGGGTAATGAAAAACTGTTTTTT. Translation: CASSVAYGQGNEKLFF.

The chain employs TRBV19 and TRBJ2-7; no clear D gene. CDR3 length: 13 amino acids. Germline CDR1 and CDR2: LNHDA and SQIVND (reference sequence). V was pared by 4 bases and J by 2 bases, with 9 bases between. CDR3 in DNA: TGTGCCAGTAGTACCACAGCTACCTACGAGCAGTACTTC. Encoded protein: CASSTTATYEQYF.